Each of the 6 T cell receptor beta chains below was sequenced from the same sample in a study of blood T cell repertoires in COVID-19. Some clones are missing from TCRdb's copy, which holds only in-frame ones; the method was immunoSEQ multiplex PCR. The table includes under 450,000 clones, approximately 90% detected once. The sample consisted of PBMCs or T cells enriched from blood (not recorded which). These TCRs come from a woman in her 40s who had been exposed to COVID-19.

DNA of the CDR3: TGTGCCAGCAGCCCCGGGGGGCCCTACGAGCAGTACTTC. Translation gives CASSPGGPYEQYF. The genes are TRBV7-6 and TRBJ2-7; a possible D gene is TRBD2 (7 bases). V gave up 5 bases and J gave up 2 bases, with 10 bases separating them. The CDR3 has 13 amino acids. CDR1 SGHVS and CDR2 FNYEAQ come from the germline V gene.

The V gene is TRBV9, the J gene TRBJ2-6; D uncertain. Germline values: CDR1 SGDLS, CDR2 YYNGEE. V was cut by 3 bases and J by 4 bases, with 8 bases left in between. This CDR3 spans 14 amino acids. As DNA, the CDR3 is TGTGCCAGCAGCGCTCAGACAGGGGCCAACGTCCTGACTTTC. It specifies CASSAQTGANVLTF.

The chain is built from TRBV18 and TRBJ2-1; TRBD1 matches at 7 bases. Unmatched junction bases numbered 2, after V lost 3 bases and J lost 3 bases. This CDR3 has 14 residues. Germline CDR1 and CDR2: KGHSH and LQKENI. The CDR3 DNA sequence: TGTGCCAGCTCACCGACAGGGAACTACAATGAGCAGTTCTTC. Protein sequence: CASSPTGNYNEQFF.

The sample holds one count of this clone. The chain combines TRBV7-3 with TRBJ2-1, with D maybe TRBD2 (5 bases). The V end lost 1 base, the J end lost 4 bases, and 8 bases lay between the germline ends. CDR3 size: 14 residues. The V gene's germline CDR1 is SGHTA and CDR2 FQGTGA. CDR3 nucleotides: TGTGCCAGCAGCTTAAGTCCGGGATACAATGAGCAGTTCTTC. Protein sequence: CASSLSPGYNEQFF.

This chain links TRBV7-2 with TRBJ1-5, with 7 bases that match TRBD1. Germline CDR1 reads SGHTA; CDR2 reads FQGNSA. The CDR3 extends over 16 amino acids. The V segment lost 3 bases and the J segment 1 base; nucleotides outside the gene matches: 6. DNA of the CDR3: TGTGCCAGCAGCTTGAAGGGGGCAGCGAGCAATCAGCCCCAGCATTTT. The encoded protein is CASSLKGAASNQPQHF.

In DNA form, the CDR3 reads TGTGCCAGCAACCGCGGGGAGGGGACCCAGTACTTC. Protein product: CASNRGEGTQYF. The genes are TRBV12-3 or TRBV12-4 and TRBJ2-5; 7 bases align to TRBD2. V trimming: 7 bases; J trimming: 7 bases; junction bases outside the gene matches: 6. This CDR3 spans 12 amino acids.